The 21 T cell receptor beta chains in this list originate from one sample, sequenced in a study of T-cell reconstitution after alpha-beta-depleted transplantation in children. Preparation of the TCRbeta library used unique molecular identifiers. TCRdb itself ran the PCR reads through MiXCR, one entry per CDR3 protein. The sample lists fewer than 500,000 distinct CDR3 sequences; approximately 42% were seen once. The sample consisted of PBMCs, taken before TCRalphabeta/CD19-depleted stem cell transplant. The origin of the receptors is a girl aged 2 to 10 with aplastic anemia, due to receive a stem cell transplant.

There are a few counts of this clonotype. The DNA for the CDR3 is TGTGCCAGCAGTCTTGACGGTTCCTACAATGAGCAGTTCTTC. Amino acid sequence: CASSLDGSYNEQFF. J is TRBJ2-1 and V is TRBV12-3 or TRBV12-4; the D is unclear. The V end was cut by 5 bases, the J end by 1 base, with 9 bases between. The CDR3 contains 14 residues.

The rearrangement links TRBV29-1 to TRBJ2-1; possible D gene TRBD2, 5 bases. The V gene's germline CDR1 is SQVTM and CDR2 ANQGSEA. V gave up 4 bases and J gave up 6 bases, with 13 bases separating them. The CDR3 runs to 13 residues. Here the CDR3 DNA reads TGCAGCGTTGTACTAGTGGAATCCAATGAGCAGTTCTTC. Translation gives CSVVLVESNEQFF.

This clonotype occurred a few times. The V and J genes are TRBV4-3 and TRBJ1-1, with D possibly matching TRBD1 (6 bases). The germline V gene has CDR1 LGHNA and CDR2 YSLEER. V lost 4 bases to trimming and J lost 4 bases, with 13 bases between them. CDR3 length: 14 residues. The CDR3 loop reads CASSLKGGVTEAFF. In DNA, the CDR3 is TGCGCCAGCAGCCTTAAGGGGGGTGTCACTGAAGCTTTCTTT.

This clonotype has ten or more counts. The chain couples TRBV4-1 to TRBJ2-1; D assignment may be TRBD1 or TRBD2 (6 bases each). The CDR3 runs to 15 residues. V was cut by 4 bases and J by 4 bases, with 14 bases left in between. Germline CDR1 is MGHRA and CDR2 is YSYEKL. The CDR3 sequence: CASSPVRGGYNEQFF. The CDR3 DNA follows: TGCGCCAGCAGCCCGGTCAGGGGAGGATACAATGAGCAGTTCTTC.

The chain recombines TRBV7-9 with TRBJ1-4, with a tentative D call TRBD1 (5 bases). The CDR3 totals 15 residues. V was cut by 2 bases and J by 8 bases, with 15 bases left in between. The germline V gene has CDR1 SEHNR and CDR2 FQNEAQ (reference sequence). The chain's CDR3 is CASSLTSGLTEKLFF. The DNA of the CDR3 is TGTGCCAGCAGCTTAACCTCAGGGTTGACGGAAAAACTGTTTTTT.

The genes are TRBV6-2 or TRBV6-3 and TRBJ2-4, with 8 bases that match TRBD2. Germline V gene sequence: CDR1 MNHEY, CDR2 SVGEGT. V was pared by 6 bases and J by 8 bases, with 9 bases of the junction left unmatched. The CDR3 covers 14 residues. The CDR3 region has the DNA TGTGCCAGCAGGGGGAACGGGAGGGGAGACATTCAGTACTTC. Translated, it gives CASRGNGRGDIQYF.

This chain links TRBV5-1 with TRBJ1-6; tentatively, D is TRBD1 (6 bases). Germline lookup yields CDR1 SGHRS and CDR2 YFSETQ. V lost 4 bases and J 9 bases, leaving 17 bases between the germline ends. The CDR3 sequence is 15 residues long. The CDR3 nucleotides are TGCGCCAGCAGCCCGGGGGCGGGGATTCGTTCACCCCTCCACTTT. Encoded protein: CASSPGAGIRSPLHF.

The chain recombines TRBV12-3 or TRBV12-4 with TRBJ2-1; D is uncertain. V lost 2 bases and J 10 bases, leaving 9 bases between the germline ends. The CDR3 length is 12 residues. Written as DNA, the CDR3 is TGTGCCAGCAGTTTATATGGGTACGAGCAGTTCTTC. It translates to CASSLYGYEQFF.

The chain joins TRBV6-5 to TRBJ1-4, with D possibly matching TRBD1 (6 bases). Trimming took 7 bases from V and 8 from J, leaving 11 bases between them. The CDR3 runs 12 residues. The germline gives CDR1 MNHEY, CDR2 SVGAGI. The CDR3 loop is CASTQGREKLFF. The CDR3 coding sequence is TGTGCCAGCACCCAGGGGAGGGAAAAACTGTTTTTT.

This clonotype was counted ten times or more. CDR3 coding DNA: TGCGCCAGCAGGGACTACACAGATACGCAGTATTTT. Translated: CASRDYTDTQYF. The rearrangement joins TRBV5-1 to TRBJ2-3, with D possibly matching TRBD2 (6 bases). Trimming removed 5 bases from V and 2 bases from J, with 6 bases in between. CDR3 length: 12 amino acids. Germline lookup yields CDR1 SGHRS and CDR2 YFSETQ.

This clonotype was seen ten or more times. The rearrangement links TRBV2 to TRBJ1-2; D may be TRBD1 (6 bases). V was pared by 5 bases and J by 7 bases, with 17 bases between. CDR1 and CDR2 (germline): SNHLY, FYNNEI. The CDR3 has 14 residues. Here the CDR3 DNA reads TGTGCCAGCAGTCCCGCCGGGGGCACGGCTGGCTACACCTTC. This sequence encodes CASSPAGGTAGYTF.

This chain links TRBV6-6 with TRBJ2-7; TRBD1 is a possible D gene (6 bases). V dropped 2 bases and J dropped 6 bases, with 11 bases sitting between them. This CDR3 comprises 13 residues. Germline values: CDR1 MNHNY, CDR2 SVGAGI (reference sequence). The CDR3 loop is CASSYQGNGEQYF. The CDR3 region has the DNA TGTGCCAGCAGTTACCAGGGGAATGGCGAGCAGTACTTC.

This chain joins TRBV6-5 and TRBJ2-7; D perhaps matches TRBD1 (5 bases). The V gene's germline CDR1 is MNHEY and CDR2 SVGAGI. The CDR3 spans 14 residues. V was pared by 0 bases and J by 7 bases, with 13 bases between. CDR3 in amino acids: CASSYSGRAWEQYF. Here the CDR3 DNA reads TGTGCCAGCAGTTACTCAGGCAGGGCATGGGAGCAGTACTTC.

The gene calls are TRBV20-1 and TRBJ2-7; D not resolved. V was clipped by 5 bases and J by 3 bases, with 5 bases between them. Germline V CDR1 and CDR2: DFQATT, SNEGSKA (reference sequence). CDR3 size: 10 residues. Written as DNA, the CDR3 is TGCAGTGCTCTATACTACGAGCAGTACTTC. Translated: CSALYYEQYF.

In this sample, this clonotype turned up a few times. This chain connects TRBV5-1 to TRBJ2-1, with 7 nucleotides matching TRBD1. The CDR3 is made up of 15 amino acids. Germline V gene sequence: CDR1 SGHRS, CDR2 YFSETQ. Trimming cost V 4 bases and J 0 bases; bases outside gene matches: 4. CDR3 sequence (DNA): TGCGCCAGCAGCATTGACAGGGACTCCTACAATGAGCAGTTCTTC. It codes for CASSIDRDSYNEQFF.

The J gene is TRBJ2-7, the V gene TRBV5-1; D is possibly TRBD1 (6 bases). CDR3 length equals 17 residues. Germline CDR1 SGHRS, CDR2 YFSETQ. V lost 2 bases and J lost 2, with 20 bases in between. CDR3 nucleotide sequence: TGCGCCAGCAGCTTCACACGGGAAACAGGGCCACCCTACGAGCAGTACTTC. Protein product: CASSFTRETGPPYEQYF.

The CDR3 is CASSLTFGTNTGELFF. The CDR3 DNA reads as TGTGCCAGCAGTTTAACCTTTGGAACCAACACCGGGGAGCTGTTTTTT. The chain couples TRBV28 to TRBJ2-2; the D is unclear. Trimming removed 2 bases from V and 2 bases from J, with 12 bases in between. CDR3 length: 16 amino acids. Germline values: CDR1 MDHEN, CDR2 SYDVKM.

V gene TRBV10-3 combines with J gene TRBJ2-7; 9 bases map to TRBD1. Germline CDR1 ENHRY, CDR2 SYGVKD. CDR3 length: 14 amino acids. V was clipped by 7 bases and J by 5 bases; unmatched bases: 9. The DNA of the CDR3 is TGTGCCATCAAGGTCGCGACAGGGGGAGACGAGCAGTACTTC. Translated, it gives CAIKVATGGDEQYF.

In its sample, this clonotype was seen many times. The chain employs TRBV7-2 and TRBJ2-7; tentative D call: TRBD1 (8 bases). Trimming stripped 5 bases from V and 2 bases from J, with 13 bases between. This CDR3 is 14 amino acids long. Germline V lookup: CDR1 SGHTA, CDR2 FQGNSA. CDR3 sequence reads: CASSITGGAYEQYF. The CDR3 bases are TGTGCCAGCAGCATTACAGGGGGGGCCTACGAGCAGTACTTC.

This clonotype was seen repeatedly, ten times or more. The chain carries TRBV5-1 and TRBJ2-7; D call uncertain. The CDR3 spans 14 residues. V gave up 0 bases and J gave up 1 base, with 8 bases separating them. Germline-derived CDR1 and CDR2 are SGHRS and YFSETQ. The CDR3 region has the DNA TGCGCCAGCAGCTTGGGGCCGGAATCCTACGAGCAGTACTTC. Translating gives CASSLGPESYEQYF. The full variable domain, in which reference TRBV5-1 and TRBJ2-7 provide the parts outside the CDR3, is KAGVTQTPRYLIKTRGQQVTLSCSPISGHRSVSWYQQTPGQGLQFLFEYFSETQRNKGNFPGRFSGRQFSNSRSEMNVSTLELGDSALYLCASSLGPESYEQYFGPGTRLTVT.

This clonotype turned up a few times. The rearrangement joins TRBV7-9 to TRBJ2-5, with 8 bases fitting TRBD1. Germline V gene data show CDR1 as SEHNR and CDR2 as FQNEAQ (reference sequence). The CDR3 has 15 amino acids. The junction had 5 bases not matched to a gene; V was cut back by 4 bases and J by 1 base. CDR3 bases: TGTGCCAGCAGCTCCTATGGACAGGGCCAAGAGACCCAGTACTTC. This codes for CASSSYGQGQETQYF. Combining the CDR3 with reference TRBV7-9 and TRBJ2-5 gives the whole variable domain DTGVSQNPRHKITKRGQNVTFRCDPISEHNRLYWYRQTLGQGPEFLTYFQNEAQLEKSRLLSDRFSAERPKGSFSTLEIQRTEQGDSAMYLCASSSYGQGQETQYFGPGTRLLVL.